A single sample is the source of the 27 T cell receptor beta chains below, sequenced in a study of blood T cells in healthy people across ages. For the second PCR, which ran for roughly 6 to 11 cycles, a sample-barcoded 5' primer and a J-beta primer mix were used. TCRdb used MiXCR to reprocess the 5' RACE reads, holding one entry per CDR3 protein. The sample holds more than 800,000 distinct CDR3 sequences, under 30% seen once. Sequenced sample: blood. Every receptor here comes from a woman at least 80 years old in good health.

This clonotype turned up a few times. The chain uses TRBV30 and TRBJ2-3; 12 bases agree with TRBD2. In germline, CDR1 is GTSNPN, CDR2 SVGIG (reference sequence). CDR3 length: 16 amino acids. The J segment lost 2 bases and the V segment lost 1 base, leaving 4 bases of the junction unmatched. CDR3 coding DNA: TGTGCCTGGAGTGGGGGACTAGCGGGTCCCACAGATACGCAGTATTTT. Translated: CAWSGGLAGPTDTQYF.

The chain carries TRBV12-3 or TRBV12-4 and TRBJ2-3; maybe TRBD1 (6 bases). Trimming took 6 bases from V and 11 from J, leaving 24 bases between them. This CDR3 comprises 15 residues. The CDR3 region is CASRPTRGGADVQYF. The CDR3 coding sequence is TGTGCCAGCAGACCTACTAGAGGGGGAGCAGATGTGCAGTATTTT.

This clonotype was recorded many times. CDR3 in amino acids: CASRMGVGEQYF. The CDR3 region has the DNA TGTGCCAGCAGGATGGGTGTCGGCGAGCAGTACTTC. The chain combines TRBV6-2 or TRBV6-3 with TRBJ2-7; D remains ambiguous. V lost 6 bases and J 6 bases, leaving 12 bases between the germline ends. Germline V gene data show CDR1 as MNHEY and CDR2 as SVGEGT. The CDR3 spans 12 residues.

A few counts support this clonotype. Being one base from a much bigger clone, this may be a read error. The V gene is TRBV12-3 or TRBV12-4, the J gene TRBJ2-7; D unclear. Judging by the DNA end, TRBJ2-4 fits better; the J call may be wrong. The CDR3 has 13 amino acids. DNA of the CDR3: TGTGCCAGCAGTTTAGGGGATGCAAACATTCAGTACTTC. Protein product: CASSLGDANIQYF.

The chain uses TRBV18 and TRBJ2-5, with 8 bases that match TRBD2. CDR3 length: 14 residues. The germline V gene encodes CDR1 KGHSH and CDR2 LQKENI. Trimming took 6 bases from V and 1 from J; bases not matched to a gene: 4. The CDR3 reads CASSPTSAQETQYF. CDR3 nucleotides: TGTGCCAGCTCTCCGACTAGCGCCCAAGAGACCCAGTACTTC. Complete variable domain (other parts from reference TRBV18 and TRBJ2-5): NAGVMQNPRHLVRRRGQEARLRCSPMKGHSHVYWYRQLPEEGLKFMVYLQKENIIDESGMPKERFSAEFPKEGPSILRIQQVVRGDSAAYFCASSPTSAQETQYFGPGTRLLVL.

The genes are TRBV7-9 and TRBJ2-3; 7 bases agree with TRBD1. Germline CDR1 SEHNR, CDR2 FQNEAQ (reference sequence). J gave up 0 bases and V 2 bases, and 2 bases lay outside the gene matches. The CDR3 is 15 amino acids. CDR3 protein: CASSLQGVSTDTQYF. CDR3 in DNA: TGTGCCAGCAGCTTACAGGGGGTTAGCACAGATACGCAGTATTTT. The full variable domain, its missing parts supplied by reference TRBV7-9 and TRBJ2-3, is DTGVSQNPRHKITKRGQNVTFRCDPISEHNRLYWYRQTLGQGPEFLTYFQNEAQLEKSRLLSDRFSAERPKGSFSTLEIQRTEQGDSAMYLCASSLQGVSTDTQYFGPGTRLTVL.

As to this clonotype: A read error is possible here, since a much larger clone lies one base away. The rearrangement uses TRBV2 and TRBJ1-5, with 8 bases matching TRBD1. The CDR3 extends over 14 amino acids. CDR1 is SNHLY and CDR2 is FYNNEI in the germline V gene. The CDR3 nucleotides are TGTACCAGCAGCGGACAGGGTTTCGATCAGCCCCAGCATTTT. It is translated as CTSSGQGFDQPQHF.

Of note for this clonotype: Since a much larger clone is just one base distant, this may be a read error. J is TRBJ2-1 and V is TRBV5-1; 8 bases are a match to TRBD2. This CDR3 spans 15 amino acids. CDR1 is SGHRS and CDR2 is YFSETQ in the germline V gene. The chain's CDR3 is CASSLVPGLDLEPFF. The CDR3 coding sequence is TGCGCCAGCAGCTTGGTCCCGGGACTAGATCTTGAGCCGTTCTTC.

As for this clonotype: At one end the junction does not follow the germline gene, possibly because of a read error. The chain couples TRBV4-3 to TRBJ2-5; a weak D match, TRBD1 (6 bases). Germline values: CDR1 LGHNA, CDR2 YSLEER. The CDR3 contains 18 residues. The CDR3 sequence is CASSQDGYRTATQETQVF. For the CDR3, the DNA is TGCGCCAGCAGCCAAGATGGGTACCGGACAGCTACCCAAGAGACCCAGGTCTTC.

There are many counts of this clonotype. The CDR3 protein is CAIRFGEKEKLFF. Written as DNA, the CDR3 is TGTGCCATCAGGTTCGGGGAAAAGGAAAAACTGTTTTTT. The V call is TRBV10-3, the J call TRBJ1-4; D ambiguous. V lost 6 bases and J lost 8, with 13 bases in between. The CDR3 has 13 amino acids. Germline V gives CDR1 ENHRY, CDR2 SYGVKD.

Many counts were recorded for this clonotype. This chain connects TRBV5-1 to TRBJ2-7; D might be TRBD1 (5 bases). Germline CDR1 reads SGHRS; CDR2 reads YFSETQ. The V gene lost 0 bases and the J gene lost 6 bases, with 10 bases spanning the gap. CDR3 length: 13 amino acids. The CDR3 DNA reads TGCGCCAGCAGCTTGGACAGGCACGGCGAGCAGTACTTC. The encoded protein is CASSLDRHGEQYF. Drawing the rest from reference TRBV5-1 and TRBJ2-7, the complete variable domain is KAGVTQTPRYLIKTRGQQVTLSCSPISGHRSVSWYQQTPGQGLQFLFEYFSETQRNKGNFPGRFSGRQFSNSRSEMNVSTLELGDSALYLCASSLDRHGEQYFGPGTRLTVT.

At least ten counts were recorded for this clonotype. The chain carries TRBV7-2 and TRBJ1-3; D is unclear. The CDR3 is 13 residues long. Trimming shortened V by 5 bases and J by 0 bases, and 5 bases separated the two germline ends. The germline CDR1 and CDR2 sequences are SGHTA and FQGNSA. The CDR3 nucleotides read TGTGCCAGCAGCACAAACTCTGGAAACACCATATATTTT. Translated, it gives CASSTNSGNTIYF.

The chain carries TRBV29-1 and TRBJ2-7; unclear D gene. Trimming removed 4 bases from V and 0 bases from J, with 7 bases in between. Germline V lookup: CDR1 SQVTM, CDR2 ANQGSEA. The CDR3 length is 12 residues. The CDR3 nucleotides are TGCAGCGTTGGTCCGGACTCCTACGAGCAGTACTTC. Protein product: CSVGPDSYEQYF.

This clonotype was seen many times. The V call is TRBV18, the J call TRBJ2-6; D remains ambiguous. V lost 3 bases, J lost 0 bases, and 6 bases lay in between. CDR3 length equals 15 residues. Germline CDR1 reads KGHSH; CDR2 reads LQKENI. The CDR3: CASSPGVSGANVLTF. The CDR3 nucleotides read TGTGCCAGCTCACCTGGGGTCTCTGGGGCCAACGTCCTGACTTTC.

This clonotype was observed a handful of times. The CDR3 bases are TGCGCCAGCAGCCGGGGACGGATCCCGGATTCACCCCTCCACTTT. This gives the protein CASSRGRIPDSPLHF. This sequence joins TRBV4-1 and TRBJ1-6, with D perhaps TRBD1 (5 bases). V lost 4 bases and J 8 bases, leaving 15 bases between the germline ends. The CDR3 has 15 amino acids. Germline CDR1 MGHRA, CDR2 YSYEKL.

Regarding this clonotype: Germline is not matched at one junction end, which may reflect a read error. The CDR3 spells CASRLSGARENAEAFF. The CDR3 nucleotides read TGTGCCAGCAGATTGTCAGGGGCAAGGGAGAACGCTGAAGCTTTCTTT. J is TRBJ1-1 and V is TRBV12-3 or TRBV12-4; weak D call: TRBD1 (6 bases). The CDR3 spans 16 residues.

This clonotype was counted ten times or more. V usage is TRBV24-1 and J usage is TRBJ2-7, with 8 nucleotides matching TRBD1. The CDR3 length is 14 residues. J lost 4 bases, V lost 2 bases, and 3 bases had no gene match. Germline assignment: CDR1 KGHDR and CDR2 SFDVKD. In DNA form, the CDR3 reads TGTGCCACCAGTGATTCGGGACAGGAATACGAGCAGTACTTC. It encodes CATSDSGQEYEQYF.

With regard to this clonotype: A much larger clone sits a single nucleotide away, making a read error possible. The chain links TRBV12-3 or TRBV12-4 to TRBJ2-5; D is possibly TRBD1 (6 bases). Deletions cut 5 bases from V and 11 bases from J, with 21 bases between. The length of the CDR3 is 14 residues. The CDR3 coding sequence is TGTGCCAGCAGTATAAACAGGGACCCTAATGAGCAGTACTTC. This codes for CASSINRDPNEQYF.

The table lists this clonotype with a few counts. J is TRBJ1-6 and V is TRBV7-9; D perhaps matches TRBD1 (5 bases). This CDR3 contains 15 residues. Germline CDR1 SEHNR, CDR2 FQNEAQ (reference sequence). Trimming removed 0 bases at V and 6 bases at J, with 9 bases between. The CDR3 DNA sequence: TGTGCCAGCAGCTTAGCGCGGCAGGGTAATTCACCCCTCCACTTT. As protein: CASSLARQGNSPLHF. Based on the CDR3 plus reference TRBV7-9 and TRBJ1-6, the full variable domain is DTGVSQNPRHKITKRGQNVTFRCDPISEHNRLYWYRQTLGQGPEFLTYFQNEAQLEKSRLLSDRFSAERPKGSFSTLEIQRTEQGDSAMYLCASSLARQGNSPLHFGNGTRLTVT.

This sequence joins TRBV11-2 and TRBJ2-7; maybe TRBD1 (5 bases). This CDR3 comprises 14 residues. Trimming took off 5 bases at V and 2 bases at J, with 13 bases between the two ends. CDR1 is SGHAT and CDR2 is FQNNGV in the germline V gene. The CDR3 coding sequence is TGTGCCAGCAGCCAAGGGGCGCTCCCCTACGAGCAGTACTTC. Encoded protein: CASSQGALPYEQYF.

This clonotype was observed many times. V gene TRBV6-2 or TRBV6-3 combines with J gene TRBJ1-2, with 8 bases identical to TRBD1. This CDR3 has 14 amino acids. The J segment lost 2 bases and the V segment lost 6 bases, leaving 5 bases of the junction unmatched. The germline CDR1 and CDR2 sequences are MNHEY and SVGEGT. The CDR3 sequence: CASRSDRENYGYTF. For the CDR3, the DNA is TGTGCCAGCAGGTCGGACAGGGAGAACTATGGCTACACCTTC.

This clonotype has a handful of counts. The chain has TRBV12-3 or TRBV12-4 and TRBJ1-1, with 9 bases aligning to TRBD1. The J segment lost 3 bases and the V segment lost 7 bases, leaving 12 bases of the junction unmatched. The CDR3 length is 16 residues. CDR3 sequence: CASTTGTGYWDTEAFF. CDR3 in DNA: TGTGCCAGCACCACCGGGACAGGGTACTGGGACACTGAAGCTTTCTTT.

This clonotype was recorded at least ten times. The chain joins TRBV12-3 or TRBV12-4 to TRBJ2-3, with TRBD1 matching 9 bases. The CDR3 runs 15 residues. J lost 2 bases, V lost 5 bases, and 5 bases had no gene match. DNA of the CDR3: TGTGCCAGCAGTCCCAGGGACAGGGCCACAGATACGCAGTATTTT. As protein: CASSPRDRATDTQYF.

In the case of this clonotype: Since a much larger clone is just one base distant, this may be a read error. CDR3 region: CASSGGGLAGNEQYF. In DNA, the CDR3 is TGCGCCAGCAGCGGAGGGGGACTAGCGGGGAATGAGCAGTACTTC. The chain employs TRBV5-1 and TRBJ2-7; 13 bases line up with TRBD2. Germline lookup yields CDR1 SGHRS and CDR2 YFSETQ. This CDR3 comprises 15 residues. The junction had 8 bases not matched to a gene; V was cut back by 4 bases and J by 7 bases. Full variable domain (remainder filled in from reference TRBV5-1 and TRBJ2-7): KAGVTQTPRYLIKTRGQQVTLSCSPISGHRSVSWYQQTPGQGLQFLFEYFSETQRNKGNFPGRFSGRQFSNSRSEMNVSTLELGDSALYLCASSGGGLAGNEQYFGPGTRLTVT.

The chain couples TRBV19 to TRBJ2-1, with TRBD2 matching over 15 bases. This CDR3 region has 18 residues. Losses at the gene ends were 3 bases for V and 10 bases for J; bases not matched to a gene: 13. In germline, CDR1 is LNHDA, CDR2 SQIVND (reference sequence). This CDR3 reads CASSIRTSGGAFRSEQFF. The CDR3 region has the DNA TGTGCCAGTAGTATCAGGACTAGCGGGGGGGCCTTCCGGTCAGAGCAGTTCTTC.

V gene TRBV20-1 combines with J gene TRBJ2-1; 14 bases are a match to TRBD2. The J call may be in error: the DNA end matches TRBJ2-7 better. CDR1 DFQATT and CDR2 SNEGSKA come from the germline V gene (reference sequence). This CDR3 is built from 19 residues. The CDR3 reads CSARGQPTSGGALYNEQYF. CDR3 sequence (DNA): TGCAGTGCTAGAGGACAGCCGACTAGCGGGGGGGCCCTCTACAATGAGCAGTACTTC.

This clonotype was observed at least ten times. V is TRBV7-2 and J is TRBJ2-7; perhaps TRBD2 as D (6 bases). This CDR3 spans 15 amino acids. Germline V gene sequence: CDR1 SGHTA, CDR2 FQGNSA. V shed 0 bases and J shed 4 bases, with 13 bases lying between them. For the CDR3, the DNA is TGTGCCAGCAGCTTAGCGCACGGAGGGGTATACGAGCAGTACTTC. Residues: CASSLAHGGVYEQYF.